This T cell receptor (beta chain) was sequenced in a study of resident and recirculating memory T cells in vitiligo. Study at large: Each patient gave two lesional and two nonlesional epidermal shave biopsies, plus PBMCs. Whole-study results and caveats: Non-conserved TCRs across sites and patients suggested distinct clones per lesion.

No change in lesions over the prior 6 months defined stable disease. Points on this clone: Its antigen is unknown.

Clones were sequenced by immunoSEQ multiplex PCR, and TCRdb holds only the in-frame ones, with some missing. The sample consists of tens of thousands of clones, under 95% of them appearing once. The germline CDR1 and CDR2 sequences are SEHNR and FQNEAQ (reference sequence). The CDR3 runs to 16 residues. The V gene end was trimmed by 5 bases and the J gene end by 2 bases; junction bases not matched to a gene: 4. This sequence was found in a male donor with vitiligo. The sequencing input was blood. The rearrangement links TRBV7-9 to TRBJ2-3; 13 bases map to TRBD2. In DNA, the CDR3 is TGTGCCAGCAGCATACTAGCGGGAGGGTCCACAGATACGCAGTATTTT. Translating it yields CASSILAGGSTDTQYF.